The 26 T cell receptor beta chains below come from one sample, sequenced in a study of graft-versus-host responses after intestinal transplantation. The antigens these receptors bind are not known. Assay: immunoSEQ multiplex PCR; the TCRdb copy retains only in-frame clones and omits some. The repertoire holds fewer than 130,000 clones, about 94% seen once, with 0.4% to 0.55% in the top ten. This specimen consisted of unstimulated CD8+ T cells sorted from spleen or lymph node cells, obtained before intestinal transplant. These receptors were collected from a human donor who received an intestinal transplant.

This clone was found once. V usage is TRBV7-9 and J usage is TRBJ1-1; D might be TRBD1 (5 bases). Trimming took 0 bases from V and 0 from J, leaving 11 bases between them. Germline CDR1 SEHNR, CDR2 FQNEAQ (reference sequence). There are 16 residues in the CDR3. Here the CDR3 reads CASSLAYQGLNTEAFF. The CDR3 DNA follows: TGTGCCAGCAGCTTAGCCTACCAGGGATTGAACACTGAAGCTTTCTTT.

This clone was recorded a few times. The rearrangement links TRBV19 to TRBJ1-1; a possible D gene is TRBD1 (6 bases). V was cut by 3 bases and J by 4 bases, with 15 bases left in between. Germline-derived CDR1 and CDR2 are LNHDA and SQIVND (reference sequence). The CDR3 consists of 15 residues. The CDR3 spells CASSIPGARVTEAFF. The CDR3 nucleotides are TGTGCCAGTAGTATCCCGGGGGCCCGTGTCACTGAAGCTTTCTTT.

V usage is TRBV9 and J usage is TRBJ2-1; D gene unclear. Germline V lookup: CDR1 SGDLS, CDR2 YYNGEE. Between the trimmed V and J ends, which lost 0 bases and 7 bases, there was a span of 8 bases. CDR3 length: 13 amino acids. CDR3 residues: CASSVDGPNEQFF. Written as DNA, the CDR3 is TGTGCCAGCAGCGTAGATGGACCTAATGAGCAGTTCTTC.

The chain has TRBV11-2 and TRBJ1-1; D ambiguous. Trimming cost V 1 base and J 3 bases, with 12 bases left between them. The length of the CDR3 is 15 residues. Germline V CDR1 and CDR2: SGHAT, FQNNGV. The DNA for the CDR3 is TGTGCCAGCAGCTTAGCTGGGCAAGGGTACACTGAAGCTTTCTTT. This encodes CASSLAGQGYTEAFF.

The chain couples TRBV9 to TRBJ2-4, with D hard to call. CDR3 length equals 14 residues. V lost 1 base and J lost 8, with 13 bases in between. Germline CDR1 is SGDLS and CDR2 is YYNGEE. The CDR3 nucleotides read TGTGCCAGCAGCGTAAGTTGGGGTGAAGACATTCAGTACTTC. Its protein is CASSVSWGEDIQYF.

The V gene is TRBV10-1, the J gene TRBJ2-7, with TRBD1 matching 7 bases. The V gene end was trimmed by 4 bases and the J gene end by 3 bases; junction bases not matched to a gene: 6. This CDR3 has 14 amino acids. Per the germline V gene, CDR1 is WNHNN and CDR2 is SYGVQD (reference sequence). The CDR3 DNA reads TGCGCCAGCAGTGCCGGGACAGCCCTCTACGAGCAGTACTTC. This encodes CASSAGTALYEQYF.

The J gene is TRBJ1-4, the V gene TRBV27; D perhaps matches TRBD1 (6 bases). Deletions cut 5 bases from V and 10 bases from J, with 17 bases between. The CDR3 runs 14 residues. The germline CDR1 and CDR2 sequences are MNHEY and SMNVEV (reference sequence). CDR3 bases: TGTGCCAGCAGTGAGGACAGAGATAAAGGAAAACTGTTTTTT. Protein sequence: CASSEDRDKGKLFF.

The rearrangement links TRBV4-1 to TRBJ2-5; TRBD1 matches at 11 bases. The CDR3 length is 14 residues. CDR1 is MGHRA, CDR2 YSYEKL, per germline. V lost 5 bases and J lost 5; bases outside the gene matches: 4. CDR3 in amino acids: CASSMGTGGETQYF. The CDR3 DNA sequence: TGCGCCAGCAGCATGGGGACAGGGGGGGAGACCCAGTACTTC.

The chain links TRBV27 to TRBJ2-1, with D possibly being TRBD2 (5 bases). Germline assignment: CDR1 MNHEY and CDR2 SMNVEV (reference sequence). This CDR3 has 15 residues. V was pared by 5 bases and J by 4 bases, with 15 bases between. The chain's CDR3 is CASSLAWNHYNEQFF. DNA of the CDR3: TGTGCCAGCAGTCTAGCCTGGAACCATTACAATGAGCAGTTCTTC.

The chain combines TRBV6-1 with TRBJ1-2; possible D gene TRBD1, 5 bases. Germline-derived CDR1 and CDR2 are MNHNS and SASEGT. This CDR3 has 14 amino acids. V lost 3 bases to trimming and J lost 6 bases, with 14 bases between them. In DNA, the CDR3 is TGTGCCAGCAGTGATCGGACTGGGGGGGATGGCTACACCTTC. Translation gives CASSDRTGGDGYTF.

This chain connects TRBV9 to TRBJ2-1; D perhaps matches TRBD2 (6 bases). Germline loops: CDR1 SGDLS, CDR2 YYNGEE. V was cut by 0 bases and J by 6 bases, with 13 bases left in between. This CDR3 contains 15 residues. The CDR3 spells CASSVVAGRGNEQFF. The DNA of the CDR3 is TGTGCCAGCAGCGTAGTCGCGGGACGGGGCAATGAGCAGTTCTTC. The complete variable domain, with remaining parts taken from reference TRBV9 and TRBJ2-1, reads DSGVTQTPKHLITATGQRVTLRCSPRSGDLSVYWYQQSLDQGLQFLIQYYNGEERAKGNILERFSAQQFPDLHSELNLSSLELGDSALYFCASSVVAGRGNEQFFGPGTRLTVL.

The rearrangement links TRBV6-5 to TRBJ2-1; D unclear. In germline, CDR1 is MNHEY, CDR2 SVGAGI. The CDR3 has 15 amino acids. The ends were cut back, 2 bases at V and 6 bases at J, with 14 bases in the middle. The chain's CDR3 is CASSYDTDGSNEQFF. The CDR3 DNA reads TGTGCCAGCAGTTACGACACAGATGGGTCCAATGAGCAGTTCTTC.

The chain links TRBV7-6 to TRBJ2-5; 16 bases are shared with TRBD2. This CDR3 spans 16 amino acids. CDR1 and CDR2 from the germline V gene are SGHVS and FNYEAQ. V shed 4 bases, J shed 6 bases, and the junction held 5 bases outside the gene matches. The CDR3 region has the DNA TGTGCCAGCAGCTCGGGACTAGCGGGAGGGCCAAAGACCCAGTACTTC. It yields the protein CASSSGLAGGPKTQYF.

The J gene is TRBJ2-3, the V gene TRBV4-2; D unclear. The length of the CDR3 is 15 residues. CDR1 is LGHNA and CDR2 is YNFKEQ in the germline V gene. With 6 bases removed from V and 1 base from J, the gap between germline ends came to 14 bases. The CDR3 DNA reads TGTGCCAGCAGTCTCTCGAGTATTGGCACAGATACGCAGTATTTT. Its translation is CASSLSSIGTDTQYF.

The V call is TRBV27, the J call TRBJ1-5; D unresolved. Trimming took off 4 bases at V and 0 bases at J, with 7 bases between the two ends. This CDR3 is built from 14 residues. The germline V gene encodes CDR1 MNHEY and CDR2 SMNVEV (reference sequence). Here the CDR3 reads CASSSKGSNQPQHF. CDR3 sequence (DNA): TGTGCCAGCAGTTCTAAGGGTAGCAATCAGCCCCAGCATTTT.

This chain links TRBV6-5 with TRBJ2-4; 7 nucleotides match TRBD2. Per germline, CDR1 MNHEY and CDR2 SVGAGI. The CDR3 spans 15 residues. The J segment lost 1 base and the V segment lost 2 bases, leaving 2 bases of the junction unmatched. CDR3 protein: CASSYRRGAKNIQYF. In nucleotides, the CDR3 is TGTGCCAGCAGTTACCGGCGGGGGGCCAAAAACATTCAGTACTTC.

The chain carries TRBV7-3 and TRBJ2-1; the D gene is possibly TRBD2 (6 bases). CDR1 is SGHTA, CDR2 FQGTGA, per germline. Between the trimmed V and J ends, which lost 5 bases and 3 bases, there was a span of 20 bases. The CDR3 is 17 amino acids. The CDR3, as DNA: TGTGCCAGCAGCCAAGGGTCCGGGACTGGAGACTACAATGAGCAGTTCTTC. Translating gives CASSQGSGTGDYNEQFF.

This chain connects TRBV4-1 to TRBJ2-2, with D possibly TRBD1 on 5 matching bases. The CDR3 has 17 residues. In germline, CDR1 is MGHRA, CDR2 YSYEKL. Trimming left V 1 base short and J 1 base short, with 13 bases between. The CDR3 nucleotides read TGCGCCAGCAGCCAAGCCCTGACAGTAATGAACACCGGGGAGCTGTTTTTT. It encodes CASSQALTVMNTGELFF.

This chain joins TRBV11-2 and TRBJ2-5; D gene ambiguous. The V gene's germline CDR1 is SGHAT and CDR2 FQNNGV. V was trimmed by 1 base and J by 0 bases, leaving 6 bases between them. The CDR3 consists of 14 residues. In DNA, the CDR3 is TGTGCCAGCAGCTTAGGACAAAACCAAGAGACCCAGTACTTC. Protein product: CASSLGQNQETQYF. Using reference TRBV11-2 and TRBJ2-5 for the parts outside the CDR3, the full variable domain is EAGVAQSPRYKIIEKRQSVAFWCNPISGHATLYWYQQILGQGPKLLIQFQNNGVVDDSQLPKDRFSAERLKGVDSTLKIQPAKLEDSAVYLCASSLGQNQETQYFGPGTRLLVL.

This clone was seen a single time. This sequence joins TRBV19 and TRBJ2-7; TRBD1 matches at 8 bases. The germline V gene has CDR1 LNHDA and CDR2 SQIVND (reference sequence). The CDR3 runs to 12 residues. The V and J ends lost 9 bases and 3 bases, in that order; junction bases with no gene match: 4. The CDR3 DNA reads TGTGCCAGCGGACAGGGTTTCTACGAGCAGTACTTC. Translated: CASGQGFYEQYF.

CDR3 loop: CASSTTGLEPQHF. Here the CDR3 DNA reads TGTGCCAGTAGTACGACAGGGCTTGAGCCCCAGCATTTT. V gene TRBV19 combines with J gene TRBJ1-5, with 7 bases that match TRBD1. The CDR3 runs 13 residues. V shed 4 bases, J shed 8 bases, and the junction held 5 bases outside the gene matches. The germline gives CDR1 LNHDA, CDR2 SQIVND (reference sequence).

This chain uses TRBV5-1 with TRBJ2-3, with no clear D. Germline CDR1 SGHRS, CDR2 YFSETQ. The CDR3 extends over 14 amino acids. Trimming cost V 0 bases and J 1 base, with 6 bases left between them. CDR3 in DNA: TGCGCCAGCAGCTTGGCCGTTGGCACAGATACGCAGTATTTT. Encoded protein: CASSLAVGTDTQYF.

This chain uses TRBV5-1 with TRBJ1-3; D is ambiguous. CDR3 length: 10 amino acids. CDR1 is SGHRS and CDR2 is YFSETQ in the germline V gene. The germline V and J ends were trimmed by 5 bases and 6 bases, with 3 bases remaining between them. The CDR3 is CASRKNTIYF. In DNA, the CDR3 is TGCGCCAGCAGGAAAAACACCATATATTTT.

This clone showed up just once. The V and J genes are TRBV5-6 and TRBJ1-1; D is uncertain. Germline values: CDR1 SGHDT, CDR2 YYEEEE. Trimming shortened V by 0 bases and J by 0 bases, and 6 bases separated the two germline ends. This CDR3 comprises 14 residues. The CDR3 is CASSLGHLNTEAFF. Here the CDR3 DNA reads TGTGCCAGCAGCTTGGGACATCTGAACACTGAAGCTTTCTTT. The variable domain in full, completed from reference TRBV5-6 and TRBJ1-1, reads DAGVTQSPTHLIKTRGQQVTLRCSPKSGHDTVSWYQQALGQGPQFIFQYYEEEERQRGNFPDRFSGHQFPNYSSELNVNALLLGDSALYLCASSLGHLNTEAFFGQGTRLTVV.

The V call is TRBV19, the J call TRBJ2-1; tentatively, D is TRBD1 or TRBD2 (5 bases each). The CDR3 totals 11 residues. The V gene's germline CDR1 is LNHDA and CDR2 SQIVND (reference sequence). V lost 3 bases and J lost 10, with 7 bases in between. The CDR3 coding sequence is TGTGCCAGTAGTATCGGGGCGGAGCAGTTCTTC. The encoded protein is CASSIGAEQFF. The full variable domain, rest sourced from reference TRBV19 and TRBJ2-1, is DGGITQSPKYLFRKEGQNVTLSCEQNLNHDAMYWYRQDPGQGLRLIYYSQIVNDFQKGDIAEGYSVSREKKESFPLTVTSAQKNPTAFYLCASSIGAEQFFGPGTRLTVL.

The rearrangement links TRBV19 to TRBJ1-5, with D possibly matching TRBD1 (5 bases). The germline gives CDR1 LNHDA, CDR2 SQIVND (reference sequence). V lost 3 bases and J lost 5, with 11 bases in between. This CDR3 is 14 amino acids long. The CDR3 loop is CASSIIGGDQPQHF. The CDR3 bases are TGTGCCAGTAGTATTATTGGGGGTGATCAGCCCCAGCATTTT. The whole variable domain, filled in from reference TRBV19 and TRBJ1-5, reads DGGITQSPKYLFRKEGQNVTLSCEQNLNHDAMYWYRQDPGQGLRLIYYSQIVNDFQKGDIAEGYSVSREKKESFPLTVTSAQKNPTAFYLCASSIIGGDQPQHFGDGTRLSIL.